The clone carrying this T cell receptor (beta chain) appeared a few times. Its antigen is as yet unknown. This specimen comes from a study of human T cells and chemical hapten exposure. About the study: The patient population, which was mostly female, had alopecia areata, totalis or universalis. Small volume differences among pooled libraries mainly caused per-sample TCR yield variation.

Study-level findings and limits: TCRs at a frequency above 1 in 1000 stayed unchanged with DPC sensitization.

CDR3 length: 18 residues. The V gene lost 5 bases and the J gene lost 3 bases, with 25 bases spanning the gap. Germline lookup yields CDR1 SGHVS and CDR2 FQNEAQ. TCRdb re-called the RACE reads with MiXCR, one entry per CDR3 protein. The repertoire has more than 300,000 distinct CDR3 sequences, about 5% of them found once; the top ten carry around 8%. Sample time point: pre-sensitization, week 0. The treatment is: therapeutic diphenylcyclopropenone sensitization with weekly scalp DPC. The source material was whole blood, sampled in connection with sensitization to the hapten diphenylcyclopropenone (DPC). This TCR derives from a woman aged 18 to 35 with alopecia areata. Some clones in this sample may be carry-over from other donors' samples. The chain employs TRBV7-8 and TRBJ2-5, with D unclear. CDR3 DNA: TGTGCCAGCAGCCCAGACGGCTATATAGGAAGTTCGGAAGAGACCCAGTACTTC. It is translated as CASSPDGYIGSSEETQYF.